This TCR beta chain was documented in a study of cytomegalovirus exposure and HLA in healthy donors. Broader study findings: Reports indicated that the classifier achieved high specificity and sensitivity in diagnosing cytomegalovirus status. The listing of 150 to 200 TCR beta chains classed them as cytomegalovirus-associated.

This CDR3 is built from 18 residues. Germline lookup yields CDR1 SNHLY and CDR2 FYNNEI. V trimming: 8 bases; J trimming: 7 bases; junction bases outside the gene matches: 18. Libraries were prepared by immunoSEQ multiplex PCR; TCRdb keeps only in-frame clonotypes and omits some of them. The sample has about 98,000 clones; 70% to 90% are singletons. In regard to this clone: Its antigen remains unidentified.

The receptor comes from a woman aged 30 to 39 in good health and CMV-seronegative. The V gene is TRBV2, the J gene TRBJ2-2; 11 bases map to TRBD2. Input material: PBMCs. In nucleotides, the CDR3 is TGTGCCAGCCATCCTTCCCCTATAGCGGGAGGGGGTATCGGGGAGCTGTTTTTT. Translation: CASHPSPIAGGGIGELFF. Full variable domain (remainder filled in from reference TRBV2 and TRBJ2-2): EPEVTQTPSHQVTQMGQEVILRCVPISNHLYFYWYRQILGQKVEFLVSFYNNEISEKSEIFDDQFSVERPDGSNFTLKIRSTKLEDSAMYFCASHPSPIAGGGIGELFFGEGSRLTVL.